This T cell receptor beta chain was found in a study of graft-versus-host responses after intestinal transplantation. Study information: Recipients got multivisceral, liver-intestinal, or isolated intestinal transplants. Study-level results: Patients who carried graft-donor T cell macrochimerism also had high graft-versus-host to host-versus-graft clonal ratios in their allografts.

The protocol was immunoSEQ multiplex PCR, while the TCRdb copy is restricted to in-frame clones and leaves out a portion. The table lists tens of thousands of clones, about 91% of them singletons, with under 0.55% in the top ten. A note on this clone: What it binds is unknown.

Trimming took off 7 bases at V and 9 bases at J, with 12 bases between the two ends. CDR3 length equals 12 residues. Germline V gives CDR1 SNHLY, CDR2 FYNNEI. The source was unstimulated CD8+ T cells sorted from spleen or lymph node cells, collected before intestinal transplant. The genes are TRBV2 and TRBJ2-2; no clear D. The clonotype was recovered from a human donor who received an intestinal transplant. CDR3 coding DNA: TGTGCCAGCACCCGCCTGGGCAGGGAGCTGTTTTTT. Protein sequence: CASTRLGRELFF.